A single sample gave rise to the 25 T cell receptor beta chains below, sequenced in a study of T cell changes during pregnancy in multiple sclerosis. Sequenced by immunoSEQ multiplex PCR; TCRdb stores in-frame clones only, minus some. The top ten clones hold 1.5% to 2% of a sample with around 110,000 clones, about 90% of them seen once. Sequencing was performed on peripheral blood, taken before pregnancy. These receptor sequences come from a female donor with multiple sclerosis, enrolled in a pregnancy study.

This chain links TRBV5-5 with TRBJ1-1, with TRBD1 matching 8 bases. The germline V gene has CDR1 SGHKS and CDR2 YYEKEE (reference sequence). J was trimmed by 5 bases and V by 4 bases; bases with no gene match: 10. The CDR3 is 15 amino acids. The CDR3 DNA sequence: TGTGCCAGCAGCATAACAGGACAGGGTTTTACTGAAGCTTTCTTT. This sequence encodes CASSITGQGFTEAFF.

The CDR3 reads CASSPRLAQETQYF. CDR3 nucleotide sequence: TGTGCCAGCAGTCCCCGACTAGCACAAGAGACCCAGTACTTC. The V and J genes are TRBV27 and TRBJ2-5; 7 nucleotides agree with TRBD2. The ends lost 5 bases at V and 2 bases at J; junction bases unmatched: 5. The CDR3 sequence is 14 residues long. CDR1 and CDR2 from the germline V gene are MNHEY and SMNVEV (reference sequence).

The V and J genes are TRBV15 and TRBJ2-7, with D tentatively TRBD1 (6 bases). V shed 5 bases and J shed 3 bases, with 20 bases lying between them. The CDR3 totals 16 residues. Germline CDR1 LNHNV, CDR2 YYDKDF (reference sequence). The CDR3 protein is CATSALQGKGFYEQYF. CDR3 bases: TGTGCCACCAGCGCCTTACAGGGAAAGGGGTTCTACGAGCAGTACTTC.

This chain joins TRBV6-1 and TRBJ2-5; 9 nucleotides match TRBD1. This CDR3 region has 16 residues. V dropped 1 base and J dropped 4; count of bases not matched to a gene: 7. The germline V gene encodes CDR1 MNHNS and CDR2 SASEGT. CDR3 nucleotides: TGTGCCAGCAGTGAAGGGGTCGGGACAGGGCGAGAGACCCAGTACTTC. It translates to CASSEGVGTGRETQYF.

This chain links TRBV5-1 with TRBJ2-1; the match to TRBD1 covers 10 bases. This CDR3 has 14 amino acids. The trim removed 4 bases at V and 4 bases at J, leaving 2 bases unmatched. Per the germline V gene, CDR1 is SGHRS and CDR2 is YFSETQ. CDR3 sequence: CASSPGQGYNEQFF. The CDR3 nucleotides are TGCGCCAGCAGCCCGGGACAGGGGTACAATGAGCAGTTCTTC.

The rearrangement links TRBV28 to TRBJ1-1, with D uncertain. CDR1 and CDR2 from the germline V gene are MDHEN and SYDVKM. V dropped 5 bases and J dropped 0 bases, with 13 bases sitting between them. This CDR3 is built from 15 residues. The CDR3 sequence: CASSGPGIMNTEAFF. The CDR3, as DNA: TGTGCCAGCAGTGGCCCGGGAATCATGAACACTGAAGCTTTCTTT. Combining the CDR3 with reference TRBV28 and TRBJ1-1 gives the whole variable domain DVKVTQSSRYLVKRTGEKVFLECVQDMDHENMFWYRQDPGLGLRLIYFSYDVKMKEKGDIPEGYSVSREKKERFSLILESASTNQTSMYLCASSGPGIMNTEAFFGQGTRLTVV.

The chain combines TRBV30 with TRBJ2-4; the match to TRBD2 covers 7 bases. V lost 0 bases and J lost 6; bases outside the gene matches: 2. The CDR3 is 13 amino acids. In germline, CDR1 is GTSNPN, CDR2 SVGIG (reference sequence). This CDR3 is CAWSVAGTNIQYF. In DNA form, the CDR3 reads TGTGCCTGGAGTGTAGCGGGAACAAACATTCAGTACTTC.

J is TRBJ2-3 and V is TRBV6-5; D perhaps matches TRBD2 (5 bases). With 5 bases removed from V and 1 base from J, the gap between germline ends came to 13 bases. Germline V gene data show CDR1 as MNHEY and CDR2 as SVGAGI. The CDR3 contains 15 residues. The CDR3 protein is CASSLLGERTDTQYF. The CDR3 coding sequence is TGTGCCAGCAGTCTCCTCGGGGAACGCACAGATACGCAGTATTTT.

The chain joins TRBV5-1 to TRBJ2-7; TRBD2 matches 13 bases. The CDR3 consists of 15 residues. After removal of 0 bases from V and 5 bases from J, the junction contained 2 bases not matched to a gene. CDR1 and CDR2 (germline): SGHRS, YFSETQ. CDR3 amino acids: CASSLGLAGGNEQYF. The CDR3 bases are TGCGCCAGCAGCTTGGGACTAGCGGGAGGAAACGAGCAGTACTTC.

CDR3: CASSPGGRAGDPYEQYF. CDR3 nucleotides: TGTGCCAGTAGTCCGGGCGGGAGGGCCGGAGATCCCTACGAGCAGTACTTC. V gene TRBV19 combines with J gene TRBJ2-7; 9 positions agree with TRBD2. Germline lookup yields CDR1 LNHDA and CDR2 SQIVND (reference sequence). Trimming removed 5 bases from V and 2 bases from J; junction bases left unmatched: 13. This CDR3 contains 17 residues.

The chain combines TRBV7-8 with TRBJ1-6; 8 bases agree with TRBD1. After removal of 1 base from V and 10 bases from J, the junction contained 6 bases not matched to a gene. The CDR3 spans 15 residues. From germline, CDR1 is SGHVS and CDR2 FQNEAQ. The CDR3 DNA follows: TGTGCCAGCAGCTTAGTGTCAGGGGGCACCTCACCCCTCCACTTT. Translated: CASSLVSGGTSPLHF.

This clone is categorized as medium-sized. The J gene is TRBJ1-4, the V gene TRBV7-9, with 7 bases matching TRBD1. This CDR3 has 13 amino acids. J lost 8 bases, V lost 5 bases, and 5 bases had no gene match. The germline CDR1 and CDR2 sequences are SEHNR and FQNEAQ (reference sequence). Here the CDR3 reads CASSRQGSEKLFF. In DNA form, the CDR3 reads TGTGCCAGCAGCCGACAGGGATCGGAAAAACTGTTTTTT. The full variable domain, rest sourced from reference TRBV7-9 and TRBJ1-4, is DTGVSQNPRHKITKRGQNVTFRCDPISEHNRLYWYRQTLGQGPEFLTYFQNEAQLEKSRLLSDRFSAERPKGSFSTLEIQRTEQGDSAMYLCASSRQGSEKLFFGSGTQLSVL.

This sequence joins TRBV28 and TRBJ2-3; 12 nucleotides match TRBD2. Trimming at V came to 6 bases and at J to 9 bases, leaving 10 bases not matched to a gene. Germline-derived CDR1 and CDR2 are MDHEN and SYDVKM. The CDR3 runs 15 residues. The CDR3 loop is CASSPLAGGQETQYF. In DNA form, the CDR3 reads TGTGCCAGCAGCCCTCTAGCGGGAGGGCAGGAAACGCAGTATTTT. Filled out from reference TRBV28 and TRBJ2-3, the complete variable domain reads DVKVTQSSRYLVKRTGEKVFLECVQDMDHENMFWYRQDPGLGLRLIYFSYDVKMKEKGDIPEGYSVSREKKERFSLILESASTNQTSMYLCASSPLAGGQETQYFGPGTRLTVL.

This clone was observed many times. The genes are TRBV4-1 and TRBJ2-7, with 8 bases matching TRBD1. V lost 4 bases and J lost 5; bases outside the gene matches: 10. The CDR3 sequence is 15 residues long. From germline, CDR1 is MGHRA and CDR2 YSYEKL. The CDR3 region has the DNA TGCGCCAGCAGCCCCTGGACAGGGAAGGAGAACGAGCAGTACTTC. Amino acids: CASSPWTGKENEQYF.

The chain couples TRBV7-2 to TRBJ2-1; 11 nucleotides agree with TRBD2. The CDR3 spans 18 residues. CDR1 is SGHTA and CDR2 is FQGNSA in the germline V gene. Trimming removed 2 bases from V and 1 base from J; junction bases left unmatched: 7. The CDR3 spells CASSLRVAGGLSYNEQFF. CDR3 DNA: TGTGCCAGCAGCTTAAGGGTAGCGGGGGGGCTTTCCTACAATGAGCAGTTCTTC. The whole variable domain, remainder taken from reference TRBV7-2 and TRBJ2-1, is GAGVSQSPSNKVTEKGKDVELRCDPISGHTALYWYRQSLGQGLEFLIYFQGNSAPDKSGLPSDRFSAERTGGSVSTLTIQRTQQEDSAVYLCASSLRVAGGLSYNEQFFGPGTRLTVL.

The chain uses TRBV7-2 and TRBJ1-1; tentatively, D is TRBD1 (6 bases). CDR3 length: 14 amino acids. Trimming removed 5 bases from V and 1 base from J, with 11 bases in between. Germline V gene sequence: CDR1 SGHTA, CDR2 FQGNSA. DNA of the CDR3: TGTGCCAGCAGCACCGGGACAAAGAACACTGAAGCTTTCTTT. This translates into CASSTGTKNTEAFF.

V usage is TRBV6-5 and J usage is TRBJ2-7; maybe TRBD1 (6 bases). The V and J ends lost 6 bases and 6 bases respectively, with 21 bases between them. The CDR3 loop spans 15 amino acids. In germline, CDR1 is MNHEY, CDR2 SVGAGI. The CDR3 loop is CASSPGPRGFFEQYF. CDR3 coding DNA: TGTGCCAGCAGCCCCGGCCCGAGGGGGTTTTTCGAGCAGTACTTC.

V gene TRBV18 combines with J gene TRBJ2-1; 9 positions agree with TRBD2. The junction had 2 bases not matched to a gene; V was cut back by 0 bases and J by 2 bases. The CDR3 has 16 amino acids. Germline CDR1 KGHSH, CDR2 LQKENI. The CDR3 reads CASSPPSGGTYNEQFF. The CDR3 bases are TGTGCCAGCTCACCACCAAGCGGGGGGACCTACAATGAGCAGTTCTTC.

The chain has TRBV19 and TRBJ1-1; 9 bases agree with TRBD1. Germline values: CDR1 LNHDA, CDR2 SQIVND (reference sequence). The CDR3 runs to 13 residues. Germline trimming cut 9 bases from V and 1 base from J; bases unmatched to any gene: 3. The CDR3 loop reads CASGTGRNTEAFF. CDR3 DNA: TGTGCCAGCGGGACAGGGAGGAACACTGAAGCTTTCTTT.

The rearrangement joins TRBV5-1 to TRBJ2-7; 9 positions agree with TRBD1. The CDR3 contains 15 residues. Germline trimming cut 0 bases from V and 3 bases from J; bases unmatched to any gene: 4. Per the germline V gene, CDR1 is SGHRS and CDR2 is YFSETQ. The CDR3 spells CASSLETGGFYEQYF. CDR3 bases: TGCGCCAGCAGCTTGGAAACAGGGGGCTTCTACGAGCAGTACTTC.

The chain has TRBV4-2 and TRBJ2-7; 11 bases line up with TRBD2. The germline V gene has CDR1 LGHNA and CDR2 YNFKEQ. The CDR3 is made up of 16 amino acids. The V and J ends lost 1 base and 0 bases, in that order; junction bases with no gene match: 2. CDR3 residues: CASSQVGTSGSYEQYF. CDR3 nucleotides: TGTGCCAGCAGCCAAGTCGGGACTAGCGGCTCCTACGAGCAGTACTTC.

This CDR3 reads CASKVGGSYDNEQFF. The DNA for the CDR3 is TGTGCCAGCAAGGTTGGGGGGAGCTACGACAATGAGCAGTTCTTC. This chain uses TRBV27 with TRBJ2-1; a possible D gene is TRBD2 (6 bases). Germline loops: CDR1 MNHEY, CDR2 SMNVEV (reference sequence). V was shortened by 7 bases and J by 5 bases, with 18 bases between the two germline ends. The CDR3 has 15 amino acids.

The V gene is TRBV7-9, the J gene TRBJ1-1, with D unresolved. Germline V gives CDR1 SEHNR, CDR2 FQNEAQ (reference sequence). With 1 base removed from V and 3 bases from J, the gap between germline ends came to 12 bases. This CDR3 comprises 15 residues. The CDR3 DNA is TGTGCCAGCAGCTTAGTCCTTAAAGAGTACACTGAAGCTTTCTTT. This codes for CASSLVLKEYTEAFF.

V usage is TRBV4-2 and J usage is TRBJ2-3, with 7 bases that match TRBD2. Germline trimming cut 0 bases from V and 2 bases from J; bases unmatched to any gene: 8. Germline-derived CDR1 and CDR2 are LGHNA and YNFKEQ. The CDR3 length is 17 residues. CDR3 sequence (DNA): TGTGCCAGCAGCCAAGAAGGGTTGGGGACTATCACAGATACGCAGTATTTT. Translation: CASSQEGLGTITDTQYF.

Concerning this clone: The junction shows a germline mismatch at one end, possibly a read error. V usage is TRBV7-2 and J usage is TRBJ2-5, with D perhaps matching TRBD2 (5 bases). Germline loops: CDR1 SGHTA, CDR2 FQGNSA. The CDR3 sequence is 15 residues long. CDR3 sequence (DNA): TGTGCCAGCAGCTTATTCCAGAGGGTCCAAGGGACCCAGTACTTC. This sequence encodes CASSLFQRVQGTQYF.